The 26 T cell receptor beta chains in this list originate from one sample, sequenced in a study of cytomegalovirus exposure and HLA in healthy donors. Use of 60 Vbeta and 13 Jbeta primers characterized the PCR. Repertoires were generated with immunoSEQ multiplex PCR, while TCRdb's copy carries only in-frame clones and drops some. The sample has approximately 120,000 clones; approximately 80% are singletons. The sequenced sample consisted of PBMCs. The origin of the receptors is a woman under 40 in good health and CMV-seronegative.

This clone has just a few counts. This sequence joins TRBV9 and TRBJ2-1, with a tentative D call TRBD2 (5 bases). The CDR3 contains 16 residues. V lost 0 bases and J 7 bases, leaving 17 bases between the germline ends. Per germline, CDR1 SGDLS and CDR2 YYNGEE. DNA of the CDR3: TGTGCCAGCAGCGTAGGAGGGTATCTCCCCCTTAATGAGCAGTTCTTC. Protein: CASSVGGYLPLNEQFF.

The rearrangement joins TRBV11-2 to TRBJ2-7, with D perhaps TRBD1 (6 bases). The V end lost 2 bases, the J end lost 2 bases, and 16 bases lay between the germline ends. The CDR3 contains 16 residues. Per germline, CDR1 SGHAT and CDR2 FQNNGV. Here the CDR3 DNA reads TGTGCCAGCAGCTTAAGAACAGGGAAGAAGACCTACGAGCAGTACTTC. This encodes CASSLRTGKKTYEQYF.

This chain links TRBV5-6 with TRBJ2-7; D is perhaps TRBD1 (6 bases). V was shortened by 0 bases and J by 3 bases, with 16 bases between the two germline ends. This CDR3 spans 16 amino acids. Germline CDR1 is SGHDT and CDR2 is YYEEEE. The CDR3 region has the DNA TGTGCCAGCAGCTTGGTCCCGGTCGGACAGAGCTACGAGCAGTACTTC. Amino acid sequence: CASSLVPVGQSYEQYF. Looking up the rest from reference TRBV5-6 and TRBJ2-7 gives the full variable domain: DAGVTQSPTHLIKTRGQQVTLRCSPKSGHDTVSWYQQALGQGPQFIFQYYEEEERQRGNFPDRFSGHQFPNYSSELNVNALLLGDSALYLCASSLVPVGQSYEQYFGPGTRLTVT.

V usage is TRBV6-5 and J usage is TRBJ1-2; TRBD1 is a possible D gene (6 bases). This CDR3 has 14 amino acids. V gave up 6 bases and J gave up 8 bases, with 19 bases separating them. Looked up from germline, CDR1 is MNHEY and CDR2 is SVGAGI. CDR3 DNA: TGTGCCAGCAGACACGACAGGTTATCCTCGGGCTACACCTTC. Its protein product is CASRHDRLSSGYTF.

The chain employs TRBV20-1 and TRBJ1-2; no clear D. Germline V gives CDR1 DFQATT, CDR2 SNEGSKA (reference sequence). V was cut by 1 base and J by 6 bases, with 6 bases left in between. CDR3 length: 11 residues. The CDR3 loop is CSARVQDGYTF. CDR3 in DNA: TGCAGTGCTAGAGTGCAGGATGGCTACACCTTC.

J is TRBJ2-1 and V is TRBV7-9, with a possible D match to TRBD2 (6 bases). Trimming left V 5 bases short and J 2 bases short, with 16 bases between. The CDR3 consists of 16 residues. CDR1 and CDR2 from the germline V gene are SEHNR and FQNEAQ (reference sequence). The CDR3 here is CASSPRGAGTYNEQFF. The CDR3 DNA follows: TGTGCCAGCAGCCCCAGAGGGGCGGGAACCTACAATGAGCAGTTCTTC.

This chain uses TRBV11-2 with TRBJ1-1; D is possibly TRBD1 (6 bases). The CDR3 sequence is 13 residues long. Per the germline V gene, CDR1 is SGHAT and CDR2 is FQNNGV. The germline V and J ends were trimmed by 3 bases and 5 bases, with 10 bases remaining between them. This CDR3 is CASSFGQTTEAFF. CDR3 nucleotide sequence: TGTGCCAGCAGCTTTGGACAGACGACTGAAGCTTTCTTT.

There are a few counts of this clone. Here the CDR3 reads CASSTAGILPPEQYF. The CDR3 DNA reads TGTGCCAGCAGTACCGCCGGGATCCTACCTCCCGAGCAGTACTTC. The genes are TRBV28 and TRBJ2-7, with D maybe TRBD2 (5 bases). This CDR3 is built from 15 residues. Germline V gives CDR1 MDHEN, CDR2 SYDVKM. V lost 5 bases and J lost 6, with 20 bases in between.

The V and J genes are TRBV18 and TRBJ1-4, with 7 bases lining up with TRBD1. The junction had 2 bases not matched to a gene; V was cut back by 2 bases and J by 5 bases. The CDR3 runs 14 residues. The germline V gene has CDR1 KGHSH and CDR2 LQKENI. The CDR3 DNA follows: TGTGCCAGCTCACCAGGGACAGTGAATGAAAAACTGTTTTTT. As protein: CASSPGTVNEKLFF.

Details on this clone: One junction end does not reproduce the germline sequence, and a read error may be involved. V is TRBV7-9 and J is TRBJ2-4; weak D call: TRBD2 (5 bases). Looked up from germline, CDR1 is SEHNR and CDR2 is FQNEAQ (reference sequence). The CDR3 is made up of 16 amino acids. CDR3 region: CSSSPSDGVEGYIQYF. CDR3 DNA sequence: TGTTCCAGCAGCCCCTCTGATGGCGTCGAGGGTTACATTCAGTACTTC. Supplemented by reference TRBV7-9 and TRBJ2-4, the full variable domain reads DTGVSQNPRHKITKRGQNVTFRCDPISEHNRLYWYRQTLGQGPEFLTYFQNEAQLEKSRLLSDRFSAERPKGSFSTLEIQRTEQGDSAMYLCSSSPSDGVEGYIQYFGAGTRLSVL.

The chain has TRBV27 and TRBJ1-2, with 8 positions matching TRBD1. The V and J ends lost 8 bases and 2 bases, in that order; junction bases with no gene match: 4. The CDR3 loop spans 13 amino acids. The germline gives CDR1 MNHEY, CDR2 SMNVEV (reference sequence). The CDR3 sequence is CASSRQGNYGYTF. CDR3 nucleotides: TGTGCCAGCTCACGACAGGGGAACTATGGCTACACCTTC.

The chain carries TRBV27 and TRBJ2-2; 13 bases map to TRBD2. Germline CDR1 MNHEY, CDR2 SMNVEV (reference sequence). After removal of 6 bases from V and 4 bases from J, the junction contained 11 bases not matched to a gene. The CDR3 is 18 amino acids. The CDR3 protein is CASSSWTSGSASTGELFF. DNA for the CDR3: TGTGCCAGCAGCTCCTGGACTAGCGGGAGTGCTAGCACCGGGGAGCTGTTTTTT.

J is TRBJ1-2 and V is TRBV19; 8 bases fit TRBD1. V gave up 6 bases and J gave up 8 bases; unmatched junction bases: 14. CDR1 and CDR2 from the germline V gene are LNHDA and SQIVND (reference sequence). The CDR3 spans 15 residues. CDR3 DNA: TGTGCCAGTAGGACCGGGACAGGCGCCCCCGGAGGCTACACCTTC. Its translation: CASRTGTGAPGGYTF.

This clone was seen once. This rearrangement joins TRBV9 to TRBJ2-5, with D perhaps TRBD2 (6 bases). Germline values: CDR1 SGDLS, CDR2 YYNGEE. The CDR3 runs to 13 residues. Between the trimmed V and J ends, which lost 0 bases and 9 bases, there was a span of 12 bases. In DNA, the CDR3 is TGTGCCAGCAGCGTAGATACCTGGGGGGCCCAGTACTTC. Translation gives CASSVDTWGAQYF.

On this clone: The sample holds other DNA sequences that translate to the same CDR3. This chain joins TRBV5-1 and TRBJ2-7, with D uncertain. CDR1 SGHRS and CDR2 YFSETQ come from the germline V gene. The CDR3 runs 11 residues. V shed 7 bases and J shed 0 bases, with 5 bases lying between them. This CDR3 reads CASRGSYEQYF. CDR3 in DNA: TGCGCCAGCCGAGGCTCCTACGAGCAGTACTTC.

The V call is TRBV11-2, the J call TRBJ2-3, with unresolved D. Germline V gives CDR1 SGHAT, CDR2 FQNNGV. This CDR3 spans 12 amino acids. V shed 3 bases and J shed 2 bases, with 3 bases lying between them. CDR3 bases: TGTGCCAGCAGCTTTAACACAGATACGCAGTATTTT. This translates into CASSFNTDTQYF.

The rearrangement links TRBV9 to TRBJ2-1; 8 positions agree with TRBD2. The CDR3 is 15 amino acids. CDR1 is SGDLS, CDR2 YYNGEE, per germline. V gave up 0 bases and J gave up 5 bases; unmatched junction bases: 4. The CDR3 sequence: CASSVDGRANNEQFF. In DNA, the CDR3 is TGTGCCAGCAGCGTAGACGGGAGGGCCAACAATGAGCAGTTCTTC. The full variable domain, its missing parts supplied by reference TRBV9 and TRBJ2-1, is DSGVTQTPKHLITATGQRVTLRCSPRSGDLSVYWYQQSLDQGLQFLIQYYNGEERAKGNILERFSAQQFPDLHSELNLSSLELGDSALYFCASSVDGRANNEQFFGPGTRLTVL.

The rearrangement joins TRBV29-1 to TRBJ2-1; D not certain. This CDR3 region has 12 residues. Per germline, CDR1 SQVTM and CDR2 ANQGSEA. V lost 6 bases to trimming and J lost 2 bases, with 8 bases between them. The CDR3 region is CSVSRAYNEQFF. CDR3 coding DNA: TGCAGCGTAAGTCGAGCCTACAATGAGCAGTTCTTC.

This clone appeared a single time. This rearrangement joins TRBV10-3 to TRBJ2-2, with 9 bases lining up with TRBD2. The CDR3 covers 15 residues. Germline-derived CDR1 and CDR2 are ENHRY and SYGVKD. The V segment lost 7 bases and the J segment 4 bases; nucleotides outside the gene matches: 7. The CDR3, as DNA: TGTGCCATCATGGCGGGAGGGCCACTCACCGGGGAGCTGTTTTTT. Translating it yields CAIMAGGPLTGELFF.

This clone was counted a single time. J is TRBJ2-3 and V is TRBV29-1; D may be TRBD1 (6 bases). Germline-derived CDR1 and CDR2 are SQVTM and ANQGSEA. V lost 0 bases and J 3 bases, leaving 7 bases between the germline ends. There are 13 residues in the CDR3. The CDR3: CSVEEGATDTQYF. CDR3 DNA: TGCAGCGTTGAAGAGGGGGCGACAGATACGCAGTATTTT.

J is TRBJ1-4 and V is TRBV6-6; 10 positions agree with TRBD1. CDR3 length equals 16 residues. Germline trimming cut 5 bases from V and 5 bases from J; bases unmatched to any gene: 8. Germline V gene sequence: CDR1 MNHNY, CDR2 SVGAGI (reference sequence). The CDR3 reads CASSNRDRGPNEKLFF. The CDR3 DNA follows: TGTGCCAGCAGTAACCGGGACAGGGGCCCCAATGAAAAACTGTTTTTT.

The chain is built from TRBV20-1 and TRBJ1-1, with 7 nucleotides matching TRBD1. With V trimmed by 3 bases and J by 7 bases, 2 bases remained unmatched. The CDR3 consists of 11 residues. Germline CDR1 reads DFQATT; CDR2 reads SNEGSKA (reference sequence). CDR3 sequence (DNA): TGCAGTGCTAGGACAGGGCGTGAAGCTTTCTTT. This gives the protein CSARTGREAFF.

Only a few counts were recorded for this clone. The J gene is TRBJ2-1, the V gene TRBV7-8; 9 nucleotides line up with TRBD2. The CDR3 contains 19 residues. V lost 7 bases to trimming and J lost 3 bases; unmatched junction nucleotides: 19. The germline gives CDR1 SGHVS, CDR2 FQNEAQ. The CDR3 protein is CASIVLPLTSGTHYNEQFF. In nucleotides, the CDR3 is TGTGCCAGCATCGTGCTCCCCCTGACTAGCGGAACCCACTACAATGAGCAGTTCTTC.

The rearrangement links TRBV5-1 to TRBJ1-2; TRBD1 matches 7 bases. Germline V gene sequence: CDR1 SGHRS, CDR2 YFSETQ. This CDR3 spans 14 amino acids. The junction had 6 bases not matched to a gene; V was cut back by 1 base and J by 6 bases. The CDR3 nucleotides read TGCGCCAGCAGCTTGAACACAGGGGTGGATGGCTACACCTTC. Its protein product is CASSLNTGVDGYTF. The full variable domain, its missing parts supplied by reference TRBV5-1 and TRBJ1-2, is KAGVTQTPRYLIKTRGQQVTLSCSPISGHRSVSWYQQTPGQGLQFLFEYFSETQRNKGNFPGRFSGRQFSNSRSEMNVSTLELGDSALYLCASSLNTGVDGYTFGSGTRLTVV.

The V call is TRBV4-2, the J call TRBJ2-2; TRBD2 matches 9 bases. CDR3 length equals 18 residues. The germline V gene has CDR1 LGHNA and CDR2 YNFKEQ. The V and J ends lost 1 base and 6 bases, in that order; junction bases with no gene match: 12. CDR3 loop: CASSQVSWLAGMAGELFF. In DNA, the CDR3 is TGTGCCAGCAGCCAAGTAAGTTGGCTAGCGGGAATGGCCGGGGAGCTGTTTTTT.

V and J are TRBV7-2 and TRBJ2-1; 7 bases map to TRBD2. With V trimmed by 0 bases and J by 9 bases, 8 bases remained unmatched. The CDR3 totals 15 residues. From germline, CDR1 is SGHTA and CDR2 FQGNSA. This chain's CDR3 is CASSLAGLAATEQFF. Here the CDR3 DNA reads TGTGCCAGCAGCTTAGCCGGTCTAGCGGCCACTGAGCAGTTCTTC.